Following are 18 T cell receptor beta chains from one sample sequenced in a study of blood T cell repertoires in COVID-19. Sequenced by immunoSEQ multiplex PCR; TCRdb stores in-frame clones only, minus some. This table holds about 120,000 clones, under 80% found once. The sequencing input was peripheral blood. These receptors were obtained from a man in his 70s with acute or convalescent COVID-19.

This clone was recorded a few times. The CDR3 sequence: CASSETLAEDTQYF. For the CDR3, the DNA is TGTGCCAGCAGTGAAACCCTAGCTGAAGATACGCAGTATTTT. This chain links TRBV2 with TRBJ2-3, with D possibly matching TRBD2 (5 bases). This CDR3 contains 14 residues. V was shortened by 2 bases and J by 5 bases, with 11 bases between the two germline ends. Germline loops: CDR1 SNHLY, CDR2 FYNNEI.

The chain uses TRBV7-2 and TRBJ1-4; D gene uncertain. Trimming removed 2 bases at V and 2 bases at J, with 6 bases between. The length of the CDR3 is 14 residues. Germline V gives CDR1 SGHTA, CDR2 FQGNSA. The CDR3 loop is CASSLRRTNEKLFF. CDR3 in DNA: TGTGCCAGCAGCTTAAGGAGGACTAATGAAAAACTGTTTTTT.

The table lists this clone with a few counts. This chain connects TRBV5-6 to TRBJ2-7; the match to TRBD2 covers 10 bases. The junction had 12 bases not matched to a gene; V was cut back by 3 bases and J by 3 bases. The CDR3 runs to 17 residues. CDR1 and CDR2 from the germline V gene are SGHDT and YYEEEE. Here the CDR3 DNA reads TGTGCCAGCAGCTCCGGGCAGCTGAGACTAGCGGGCTACGAGCAGTACTTC. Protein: CASSSGQLRLAGYEQYF. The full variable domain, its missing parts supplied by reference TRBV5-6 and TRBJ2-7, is DAGVTQSPTHLIKTRGQQVTLRCSPKSGHDTVSWYQQALGQGPQFIFQYYEEEERQRGNFPDRFSGHQFPNYSSELNVNALLLGDSALYLCASSSGQLRLAGYEQYFGPGTRLTVT.

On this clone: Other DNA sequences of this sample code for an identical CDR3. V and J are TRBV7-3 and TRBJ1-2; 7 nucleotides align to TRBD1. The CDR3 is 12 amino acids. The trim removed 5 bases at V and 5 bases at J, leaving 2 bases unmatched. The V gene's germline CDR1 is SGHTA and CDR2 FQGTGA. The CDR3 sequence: CASSATGYGYTF. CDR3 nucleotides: TGTGCCAGCAGCGCGACAGGGTATGGCTACACCTTC.

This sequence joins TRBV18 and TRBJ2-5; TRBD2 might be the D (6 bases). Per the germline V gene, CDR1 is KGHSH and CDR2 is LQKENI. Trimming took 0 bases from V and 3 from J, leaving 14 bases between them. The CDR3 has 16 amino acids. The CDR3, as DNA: TGTGCCAGCTCACCACCACTCGAAATAGCGGAAGAGACCCAGTACTTC. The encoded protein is CASSPPLEIAEETQYF.

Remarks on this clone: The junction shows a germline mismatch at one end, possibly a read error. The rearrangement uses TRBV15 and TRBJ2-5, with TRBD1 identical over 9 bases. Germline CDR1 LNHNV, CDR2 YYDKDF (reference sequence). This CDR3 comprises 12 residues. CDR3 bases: TGTGCCACCAGCAGACCCCGGGACAGGGTGGACTTC. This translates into CATSRPRDRVDF.

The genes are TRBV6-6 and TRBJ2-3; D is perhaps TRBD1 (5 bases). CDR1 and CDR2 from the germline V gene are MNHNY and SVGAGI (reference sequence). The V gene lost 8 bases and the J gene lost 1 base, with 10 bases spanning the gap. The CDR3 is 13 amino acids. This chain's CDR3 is CASGEGGTDTQYF. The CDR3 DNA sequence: TGTGCCAGCGGGGAAGGGGGCACAGATACGCAGTATTTT.

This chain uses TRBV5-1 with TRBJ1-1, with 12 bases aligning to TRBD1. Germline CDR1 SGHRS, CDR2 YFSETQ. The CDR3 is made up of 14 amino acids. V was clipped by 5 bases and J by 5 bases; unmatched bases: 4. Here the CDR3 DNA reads TGCGCCAGCAGGGGGACAGGGGGCGGGACTGAAGCTTTCTTT. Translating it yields CASRGTGGGTEAFF. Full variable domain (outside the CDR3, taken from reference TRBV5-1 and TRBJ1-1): KAGVTQTPRYLIKTRGQQVTLSCSPISGHRSVSWYQQTPGQGLQFLFEYFSETQRNKGNFPGRFSGRQFSNSRSEMNVSTLELGDSALYLCASRGTGGGTEAFFGQGTRLTVV.

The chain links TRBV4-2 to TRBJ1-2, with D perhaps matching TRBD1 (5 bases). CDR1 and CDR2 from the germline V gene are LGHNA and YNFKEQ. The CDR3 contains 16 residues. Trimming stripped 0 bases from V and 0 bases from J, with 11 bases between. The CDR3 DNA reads TGTGCCAGCAGCCAAGATTTAAGGGGTGCTAACTATGGCTACACCTTC. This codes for CASSQDLRGANYGYTF.

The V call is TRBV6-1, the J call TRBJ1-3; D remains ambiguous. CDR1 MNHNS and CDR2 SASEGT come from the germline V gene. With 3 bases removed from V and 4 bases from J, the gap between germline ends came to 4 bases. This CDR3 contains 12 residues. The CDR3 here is CASSDGGNTIYF. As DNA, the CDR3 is TGTGCCAGCAGTGACGGGGGAAACACCATATATTTT.

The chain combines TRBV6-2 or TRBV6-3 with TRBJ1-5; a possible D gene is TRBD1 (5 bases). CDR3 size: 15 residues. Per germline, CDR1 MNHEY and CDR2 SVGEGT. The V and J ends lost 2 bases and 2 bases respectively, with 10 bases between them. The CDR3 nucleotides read TGTGCCAGCAGTTACGCAGGGAAGGGCAATCAGCCCCAGCATTTT. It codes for CASSYAGKGNQPQHF.

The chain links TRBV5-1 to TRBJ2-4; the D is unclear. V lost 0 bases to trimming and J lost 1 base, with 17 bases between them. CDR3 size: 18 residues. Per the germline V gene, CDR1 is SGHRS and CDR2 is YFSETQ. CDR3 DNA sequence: TGCGCCAGCAGCTTGGTCTTTAACGCCCTTCAGGCCAAAAACATTCAGTACTTC. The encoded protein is CASSLVFNALQAKNIQYF.

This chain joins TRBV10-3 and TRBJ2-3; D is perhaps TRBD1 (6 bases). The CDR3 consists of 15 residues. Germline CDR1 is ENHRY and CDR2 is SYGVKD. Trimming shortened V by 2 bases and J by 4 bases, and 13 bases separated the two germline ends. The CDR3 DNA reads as TGTGCCATCAGTGAGGGGAACAGGGCGGCAGATACGCAGTATTTT. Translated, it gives CAISEGNRAADTQYF.

The CDR3 region is CASSPFGSQEQYF. The DNA of the CDR3 is TGTGCCAGCAGTCCGTTCGGGTCCCAGGAGCAGTACTTC. The rearrangement links TRBV12-3 or TRBV12-4 to TRBJ2-7; D ambiguous. The CDR3 extends over 13 amino acids. The V end was cut by 5 bases, the J end by 7 bases, with 15 bases between.

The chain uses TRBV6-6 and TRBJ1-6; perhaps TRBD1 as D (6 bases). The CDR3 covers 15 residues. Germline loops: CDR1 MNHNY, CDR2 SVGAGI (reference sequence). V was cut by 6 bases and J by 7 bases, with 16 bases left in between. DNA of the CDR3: TGTGCCAGCAGCTGGACAGTCAAGGGGAATTCACCCCTCCACTTT. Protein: CASSWTVKGNSPLHF.

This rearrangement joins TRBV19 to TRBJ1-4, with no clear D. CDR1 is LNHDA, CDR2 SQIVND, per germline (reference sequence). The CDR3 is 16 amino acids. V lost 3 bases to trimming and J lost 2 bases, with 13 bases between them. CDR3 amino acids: CASSIHAGLTNEKLFF. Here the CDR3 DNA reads TGTGCCAGTAGTATTCATGCGGGCCTCACTAATGAAAAACTGTTTTTT.

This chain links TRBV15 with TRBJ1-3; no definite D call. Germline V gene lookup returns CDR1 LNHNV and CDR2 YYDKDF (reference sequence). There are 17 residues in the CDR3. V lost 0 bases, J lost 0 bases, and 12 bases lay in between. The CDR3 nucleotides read TGTGCCACCAGCAGAGATCCCGGACTGGGCTCTGGAAACACCATATATTTT. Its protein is CATSRDPGLGSGNTIYF.

CDR3: CASSLRSGGIQPQHF. The CDR3 coding sequence is TGTGCCAGCAGCTTAAGGTCAGGGGGCATTCAGCCCCAGCATTTT. This chain connects TRBV11-3 to TRBJ1-5; 8 bases align to TRBD1. CDR3 length: 15 residues. Germline V gene lookup returns CDR1 SGHNT and CDR2 YENEEA. V shed 2 bases, J shed 6 bases, and the junction held 6 bases outside the gene matches.